The present T cell receptor beta chain was sequenced within a study of shared clonotypes between healthy human individuals. Genomic DNA from each subset was divided evenly over several immunoSEQ plates. TCRdb keeps only in-frame clones here, not all; method: immunoSEQ multiplex PCR. The data contain approximately 350,000 clones, 74% of them seen just once; the ten biggest clones take up 10%. Caucasian adults living in Nashville, Tennessee, provided all samples. CD4+ cell separation produced CD45RA+ naive and CD45RA-negative memory subsets. The CDR3 totals 17 residues. Trimming stripped 2 bases from V and 3 bases from J, with 17 bases between. CDR1 and CDR2 from the germline V gene are LNHDA and SQIVND (reference sequence). Study results and caveats: Naive subsets usually exceeded memory subsets in estimated richness.

Points on this clone: Its antigen is currently unknown.

Source material: memory CD4+ T cells sorted from blood. Described subset: CD45RA-negative fraction. The TCR comes from a young man in good health. The V and J genes are TRBV19 and TRBJ2-1; TRBD2 might be the D (5 bases). The CDR3 nucleotides are TGTGCCAGTAGTATATCCCCCGGGATCACCGACTACAATGAGCAGTTCTTC. Amino acids: CASSISPGITDYNEQFF.